This T cell receptor beta chain originates from a study of blood T cell repertoires in COVID-19. Study details: PBMCs, B-cell-depleted T cells, or T cells provided the cDNA or gDNA that made up the material.

The germline V gene has CDR1 SGHTA and CDR2 FQGNSA. V lost 3 bases to trimming and J lost 1 base, with 6 bases between them. The CDR3 has 14 residues. The authors' processing: Quantification of nucleated cells was approximated via reference gene primer amplification. The method was immunoSEQ multiplex PCR; TCRdb's version includes in-frame clones alone and lacks a portion of them. The V and J calls and clone size come from that table; D and trimming were worked out from the DNA. The data contain some 260,000 clones, 65% to 80% of them singletons. The chain couples TRBV7-2 to TRBJ2-2; D remains unclear. Sequencing input: peripheral blood. This sequence was found in a woman in her thirties or forties with active or convalescent COVID-19. The CDR3 loop reads CASSFLRNTGELFF. In DNA, the CDR3 is TGTGCCAGCAGCTTTCTCAGGAACACCGGGGAGCTGTTTTTT.